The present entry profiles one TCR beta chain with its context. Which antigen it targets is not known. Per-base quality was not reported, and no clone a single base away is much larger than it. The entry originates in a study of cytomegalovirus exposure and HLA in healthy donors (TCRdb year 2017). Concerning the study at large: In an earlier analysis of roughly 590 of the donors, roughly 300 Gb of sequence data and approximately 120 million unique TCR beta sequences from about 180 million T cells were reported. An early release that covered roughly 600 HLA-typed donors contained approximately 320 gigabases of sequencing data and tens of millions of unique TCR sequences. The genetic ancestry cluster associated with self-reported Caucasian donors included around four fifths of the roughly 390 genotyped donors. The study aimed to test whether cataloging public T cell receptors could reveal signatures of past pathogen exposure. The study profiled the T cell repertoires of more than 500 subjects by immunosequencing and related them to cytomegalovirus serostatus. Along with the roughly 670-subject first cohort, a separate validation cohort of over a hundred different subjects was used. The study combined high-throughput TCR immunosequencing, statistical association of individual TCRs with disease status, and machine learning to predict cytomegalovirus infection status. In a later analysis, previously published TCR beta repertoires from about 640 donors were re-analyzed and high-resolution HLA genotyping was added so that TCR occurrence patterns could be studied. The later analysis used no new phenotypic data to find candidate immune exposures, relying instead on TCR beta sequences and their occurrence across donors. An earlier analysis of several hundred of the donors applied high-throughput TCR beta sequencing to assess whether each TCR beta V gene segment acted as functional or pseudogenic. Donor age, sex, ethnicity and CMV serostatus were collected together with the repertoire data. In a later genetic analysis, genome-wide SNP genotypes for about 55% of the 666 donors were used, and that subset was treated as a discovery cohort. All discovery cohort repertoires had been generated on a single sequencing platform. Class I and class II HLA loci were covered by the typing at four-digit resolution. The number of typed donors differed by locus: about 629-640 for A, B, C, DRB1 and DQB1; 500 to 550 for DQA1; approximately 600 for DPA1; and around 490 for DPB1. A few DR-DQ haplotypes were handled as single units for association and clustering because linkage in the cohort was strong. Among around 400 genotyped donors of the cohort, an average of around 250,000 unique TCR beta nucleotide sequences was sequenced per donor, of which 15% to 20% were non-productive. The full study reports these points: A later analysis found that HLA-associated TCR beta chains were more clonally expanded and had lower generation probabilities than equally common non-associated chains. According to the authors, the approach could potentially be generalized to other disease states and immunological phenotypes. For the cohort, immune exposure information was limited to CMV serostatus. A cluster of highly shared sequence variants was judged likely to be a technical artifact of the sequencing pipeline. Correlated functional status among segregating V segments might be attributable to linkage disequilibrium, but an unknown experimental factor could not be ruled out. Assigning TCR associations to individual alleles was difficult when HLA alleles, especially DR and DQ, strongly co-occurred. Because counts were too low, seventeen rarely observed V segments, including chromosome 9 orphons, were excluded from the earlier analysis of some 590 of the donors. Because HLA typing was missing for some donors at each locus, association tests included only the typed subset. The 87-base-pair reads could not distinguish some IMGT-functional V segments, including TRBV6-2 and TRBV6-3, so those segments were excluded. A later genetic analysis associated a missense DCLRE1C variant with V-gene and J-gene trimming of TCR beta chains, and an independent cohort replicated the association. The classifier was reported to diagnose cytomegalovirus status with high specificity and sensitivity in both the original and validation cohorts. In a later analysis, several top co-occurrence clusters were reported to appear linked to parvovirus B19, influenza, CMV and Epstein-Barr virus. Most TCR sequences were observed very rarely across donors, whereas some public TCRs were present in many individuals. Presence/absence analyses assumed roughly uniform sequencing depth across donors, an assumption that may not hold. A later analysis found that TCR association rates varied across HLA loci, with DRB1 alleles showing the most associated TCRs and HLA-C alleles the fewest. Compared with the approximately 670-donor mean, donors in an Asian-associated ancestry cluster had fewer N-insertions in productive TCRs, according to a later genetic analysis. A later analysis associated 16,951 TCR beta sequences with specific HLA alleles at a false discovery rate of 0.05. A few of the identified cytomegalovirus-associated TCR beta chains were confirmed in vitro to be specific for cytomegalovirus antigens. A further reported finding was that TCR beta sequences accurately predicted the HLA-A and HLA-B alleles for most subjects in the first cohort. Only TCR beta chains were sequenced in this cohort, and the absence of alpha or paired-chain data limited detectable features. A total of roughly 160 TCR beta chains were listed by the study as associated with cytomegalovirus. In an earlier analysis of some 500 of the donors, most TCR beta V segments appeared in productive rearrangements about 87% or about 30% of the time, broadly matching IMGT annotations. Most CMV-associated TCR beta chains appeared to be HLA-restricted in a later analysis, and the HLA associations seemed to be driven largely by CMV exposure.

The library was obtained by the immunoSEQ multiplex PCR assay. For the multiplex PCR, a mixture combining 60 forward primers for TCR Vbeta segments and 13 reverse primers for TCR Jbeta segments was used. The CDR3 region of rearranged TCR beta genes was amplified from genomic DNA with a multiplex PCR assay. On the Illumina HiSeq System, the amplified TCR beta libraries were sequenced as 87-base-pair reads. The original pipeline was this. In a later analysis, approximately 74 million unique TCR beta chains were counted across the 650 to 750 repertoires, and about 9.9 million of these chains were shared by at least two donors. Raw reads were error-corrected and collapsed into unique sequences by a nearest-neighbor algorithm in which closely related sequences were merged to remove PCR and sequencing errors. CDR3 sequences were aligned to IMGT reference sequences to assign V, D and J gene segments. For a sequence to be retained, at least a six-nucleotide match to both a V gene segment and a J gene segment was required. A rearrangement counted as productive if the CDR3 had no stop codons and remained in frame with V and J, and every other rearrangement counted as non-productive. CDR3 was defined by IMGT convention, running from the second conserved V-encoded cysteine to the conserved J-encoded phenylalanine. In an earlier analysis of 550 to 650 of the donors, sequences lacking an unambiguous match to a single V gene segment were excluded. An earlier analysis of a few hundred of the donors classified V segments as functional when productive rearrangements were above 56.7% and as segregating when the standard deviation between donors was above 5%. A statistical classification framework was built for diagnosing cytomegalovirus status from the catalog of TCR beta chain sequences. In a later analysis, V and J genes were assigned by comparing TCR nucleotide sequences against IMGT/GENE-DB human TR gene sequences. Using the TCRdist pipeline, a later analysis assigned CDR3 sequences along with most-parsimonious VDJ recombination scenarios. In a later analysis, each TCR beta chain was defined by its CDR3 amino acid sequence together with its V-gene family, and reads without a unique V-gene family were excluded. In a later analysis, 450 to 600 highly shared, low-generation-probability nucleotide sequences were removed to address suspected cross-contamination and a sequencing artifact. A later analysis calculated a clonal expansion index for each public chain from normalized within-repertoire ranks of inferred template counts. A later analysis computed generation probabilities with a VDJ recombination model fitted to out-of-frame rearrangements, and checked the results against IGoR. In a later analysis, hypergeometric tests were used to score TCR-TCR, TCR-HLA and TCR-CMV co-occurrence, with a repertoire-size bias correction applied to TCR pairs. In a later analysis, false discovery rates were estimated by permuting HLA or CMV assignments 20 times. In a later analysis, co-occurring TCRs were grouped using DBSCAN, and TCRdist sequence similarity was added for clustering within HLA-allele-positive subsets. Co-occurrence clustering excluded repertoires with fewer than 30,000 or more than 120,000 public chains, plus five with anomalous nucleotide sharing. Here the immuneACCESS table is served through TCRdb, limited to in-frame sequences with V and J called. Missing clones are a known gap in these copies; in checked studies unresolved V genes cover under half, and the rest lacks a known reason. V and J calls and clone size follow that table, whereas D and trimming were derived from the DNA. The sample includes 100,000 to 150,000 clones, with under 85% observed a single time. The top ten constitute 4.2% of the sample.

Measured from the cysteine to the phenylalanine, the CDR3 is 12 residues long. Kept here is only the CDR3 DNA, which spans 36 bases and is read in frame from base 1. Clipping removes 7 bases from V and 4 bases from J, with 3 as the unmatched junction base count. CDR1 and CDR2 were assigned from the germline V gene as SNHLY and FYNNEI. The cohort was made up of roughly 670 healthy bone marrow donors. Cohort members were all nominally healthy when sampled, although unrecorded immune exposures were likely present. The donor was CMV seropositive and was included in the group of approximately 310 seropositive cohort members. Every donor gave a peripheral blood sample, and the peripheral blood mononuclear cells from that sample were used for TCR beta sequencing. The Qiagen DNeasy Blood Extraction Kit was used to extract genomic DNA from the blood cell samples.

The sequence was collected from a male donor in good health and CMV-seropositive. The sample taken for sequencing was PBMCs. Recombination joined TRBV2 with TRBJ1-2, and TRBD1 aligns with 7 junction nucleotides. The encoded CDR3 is CASKDRFYGYTF. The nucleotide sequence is TGTGCCAGCAAGGACAGGTTCTATGGCTACACCTTC.